This TCR beta chain derives from a study of OX40 agonist ivuxolimab in advanced cancers. Overall study: Ivuxolimab, which patients received intravenously every 2 weeks, was dosed at 0.01 to 10 mg/kg. Whole-study findings and limits: In the expanded peripheral T cells, antigen specificity was never determined.

Assay used: immunoSEQ multiplex PCR; TCRdb lists only in-frame clones, some missing. Of 90,000 to 100,000 clones in the sample, around 96% were seen once. The CDR3 extends over 13 amino acids. Germline V lookup: CDR1 MDHEN, CDR2 SYDVKM. Trimming pared 1 base from V and 7 bases from J, leaving 8 bases between. Comments on this clone: Antigen: not known.

The material sequenced was CD4+ or CD8+ T cells sorted from blood, taken in a trial of the OX40 agonist ivuxolimab. The chain carries TRBV28 and TRBJ2-1, with no clear D. The sequence was collected from an adult with an advanced solid tumor such as melanoma, head and neck, liver or kidney cancer. The CDR3 DNA follows: TGTGCCAGCAGTTTATTGGACCTTAATGAGCAGTTCTTC. It encodes CASSLLDLNEQFF. The whole variable domain, filled in from reference TRBV28 and TRBJ2-1, reads DVKVTQSSRYLVKRTGEKVFLECVQDMDHENMFWYRQDPGLGLRLIYFSYDVKMKEKGDIPEGYSVSREKKERFSLILESASTNQTSMYLCASSLLDLNEQFFGPGTRLTVL.